The 22 T cell receptor beta chains reported below all come from one sample, sequenced in a study of cytomegalovirus exposure and HLA in healthy donors. A multiplex PCR was run with 60 Vbeta primers and 13 Jbeta primers. TCRdb's table, derived via immunoSEQ multiplex PCR, lists solely in-frame clones and lacks some. The table lists about 140,000 clones, around 78% of them singletons. Sequencing input: PBMCs. These receptors were taken from a woman in her late teens or twenties in good health and CMV-seropositive.

This clone was counted once. The chain is built from TRBV5-1 and TRBJ1-1; no definite D call. Germline V gene data show CDR1 as SGHRS and CDR2 as YFSETQ. Trimming removed 0 bases at V and 0 bases at J, with 9 bases between. CDR3 length equals 15 residues. The DNA for the CDR3 is TGCGCCAGCAGCTTGGTAACGGGATTGAACACTGAAGCTTTCTTT. Residues: CASSLVTGLNTEAFF. The full variable domain, completed using reference TRBV5-1 and TRBJ1-1, is KAGVTQTPRYLIKTRGQQVTLSCSPISGHRSVSWYQQTPGQGLQFLFEYFSETQRNKGNFPGRFSGRQFSNSRSEMNVSTLELGDSALYLCASSLVTGLNTEAFFGQGTRLTVV.

The chain joins TRBV29-1 to TRBJ2-4, with 9 bases lining up with TRBD1. From germline, CDR1 is SQVTM and CDR2 ANQGSEA. Germline trimming cut 6 bases from V and 2 bases from J; bases unmatched to any gene: 14. This CDR3 has 17 residues. The CDR3 spells CSVGGTGTLGTKNIQYF. As DNA, the CDR3 is TGCAGCGTGGGAGGGACAGGGACATTGGGGACCAAAAACATTCAGTACTTC.

V gene TRBV19 combines with J gene TRBJ1-5; D gene unclear. The V end was cut by 7 bases, the J end by 3 bases, with 22 bases between. Germline V gene sequence: CDR1 LNHDA, CDR2 SQIVND (reference sequence). The CDR3 runs 17 residues. DNA for the CDR3: TGTGCCAGTACCCCGACGGAACGGAGTCCCGACAATCAGCCCCAGCATTTT. Translated: CASTPTERSPDNQPQHF. Combining the CDR3 with reference TRBV19 and TRBJ1-5 gives the whole variable domain DGGITQSPKYLFRKEGQNVTLSCEQNLNHDAMYWYRQDPGQGLRLIYYSQIVNDFQKGDIAEGYSVSREKKESFPLTVTSAQKNPTAFYLCASTPTERSPDNQPQHFGDGTRLSIL.

This chain connects TRBV28 to TRBJ2-7; 11 bases are shared with TRBD2. Trimming at V came to 7 bases and at J to 3 bases, leaving 11 bases not matched to a gene. From germline, CDR1 is MDHEN and CDR2 SYDVKM. This CDR3 has 16 amino acids. The CDR3 DNA sequence: TGTGCCAGCACCTCAAGTGTGGGGACTAGCGGCTACGAGCAGTACTTC. The encoded protein is CASTSSVGTSGYEQYF.

The V gene is TRBV27, the J gene TRBJ1-4; no firm D call. Deletions cut 6 bases from V and 0 bases from J, with 11 bases between. There are 15 residues in the CDR3. Germline lookup yields CDR1 MNHEY and CDR2 SMNVEV (reference sequence). CDR3 amino acids: CASSNFRTTNEKLFF. For the CDR3, the DNA is TGTGCCAGCAGCAACTTCAGGACAACTAATGAAAAACTGTTTTTT.

The chain couples TRBV28 to TRBJ1-4; D is undetermined. This CDR3 is built from 16 residues. V was clipped by 3 bases and J by 2 bases, with 13 bases between them. Germline V CDR1 and CDR2: MDHEN, SYDVKM. CDR3 nucleotides: TGTGCCAGCAGTTTTCTCGGGGTTTCGACTAATGAAAAACTGTTTTTT. Its protein is CASSFLGVSTNEKLFF. The full variable domain, in which reference TRBV28 and TRBJ1-4 provide the parts outside the CDR3, is DVKVTQSSRYLVKRTGEKVFLECVQDMDHENMFWYRQDPGLGLRLIYFSYDVKMKEKGDIPEGYSVSREKKERFSLILESASTNQTSMYLCASSFLGVSTNEKLFFGSGTQLSVL.

This chain links TRBV5-1 with TRBJ2-1, with a possible D match to TRBD1 (6 bases). V lost 0 bases and J 0 bases, leaving 10 bases between the germline ends. The CDR3 length is 16 residues. CDR1 is SGHRS and CDR2 is YFSETQ in the germline V gene. The CDR3 bases are TGCGCCAGCAGCTTGGGGGACATGAGCTCCTACAATGAGCAGTTCTTC. Encoded protein: CASSLGDMSSYNEQFF.

J is TRBJ2-5 and V is TRBV6-6, with 8 bases that match TRBD1. Germline CDR1 and CDR2: MNHNY and SVGAGI (reference sequence). CDR3 length: 15 residues. J gave up 1 base and V 2 bases, and 3 bases lay outside the gene matches. For the CDR3, the DNA is TGTGCCAGCAGTTACCCCGGACAGGGCCAAGAGACCCAGTACTTC. This gives the protein CASSYPGQGQETQYF.

The rearrangement links TRBV7-9 to TRBJ2-6; 9 bases map to TRBD1. The CDR3 is made up of 17 amino acids. Germline loops: CDR1 SEHNR, CDR2 FQNEAQ (reference sequence). V trimming: 5 bases; J trimming: 0 bases; junction bases outside the gene matches: 5. The CDR3 loop is CASSRDRDNSGANVLTF. CDR3 nucleotides: TGTGCCAGCAGCCGGGACAGGGATAACTCTGGGGCCAACGTCCTGACTTTC. The whole variable domain, filled in from reference TRBV7-9 and TRBJ2-6, reads DTGVSQNPRHKITKRGQNVTFRCDPISEHNRLYWYRQTLGQGPEFLTYFQNEAQLEKSRLLSDRFSAERPKGSFSTLEIQRTEQGDSAMYLCASSRDRDNSGANVLTFGAGSRLTVL.

In its sample, this clone was seen a few times. The rearrangement uses TRBV6-5 and TRBJ1-1; D might be TRBD1 (5 bases). V gave up 7 bases and J gave up 5 bases, with 8 bases separating them. Germline CDR1 MNHEY, CDR2 SVGAGI. The CDR3 length is 11 residues. This CDR3 reads CASTGGTEAFF. The CDR3, as DNA: TGTGCCAGCACGGGGGGTACTGAAGCTTTCTTT.

This clone came up a few times. This chain uses TRBV30 with TRBJ1-1; TRBD1 aligns across 7 bases. Per the germline V gene, CDR1 is GTSNPN and CDR2 is SVGIG (reference sequence). Germline trimming cut 5 bases from V and 6 bases from J; bases unmatched to any gene: 6. CDR3 length equals 12 residues. CDR3 DNA sequence: TGTGCCTGGGCTACGACAGGGTCTGAAGCTTTCTTT. This codes for CAWATTGSEAFF.

CDR3: CASRQGWGYGDYTF. CDR3 sequence (DNA): TGTGCCAGCAGACAGGGATGGGGGTATGGTGACTACACCTTC. V usage is TRBV6-4 and J usage is TRBJ1-2, with a tentative D call TRBD1 (6 bases). There are 14 residues in the CDR3. In germline, CDR1 is MRHNA, CDR2 SNTAGT. Between the trimmed V and J ends, which lost 6 bases and 10 bases, there was a span of 21 bases.

The chain recombines TRBV7-9 with TRBJ2-7; 7 nucleotides line up with TRBD2. Germline V gene data show CDR1 as SEHNR and CDR2 as FQNEAQ (reference sequence). The CDR3 loop spans 14 amino acids. V shed 1 base, J shed 5 bases, and the junction held 5 bases outside the gene matches. Written as DNA, the CDR3 is TGTGCCAGCAGCTTAGTGTCGGCGGGGGACGAGCAGTACTTC. Protein: CASSLVSAGDEQYF.

The V and J genes are TRBV10-3 and TRBJ2-5; 8 bases are a match to TRBD1. The DNA matches TRBJ2-7 better at its end, which makes the J call doubtful. CDR1 and CDR2 (germline): ENHRY, SYGVKD. The CDR3 loop spans 15 amino acids. CDR3 nucleotide sequence: TGTGCCACCACGCTCGGGCAGGGGGCAACCTACGAGCAGTACTTC. Its translation is CATTLGQGATYEQYF.

V and J are TRBV7-2 and TRBJ1-1; no clear D gene. Trimming pared 1 base from V and 4 bases from J, leaving 13 bases between. CDR3 size: 15 residues. Germline CDR1 and CDR2: SGHTA and FQGNSA. The chain's CDR3 is CASSLDPGGITEAFF. In nucleotides, the CDR3 is TGTGCCAGCAGCTTAGACCCGGGAGGCATCACTGAAGCTTTCTTT.

In DNA form, the CDR3 reads TGTGCCAGCAGTTCTCCCGGACAGACAAGTTCACCCCTCCACTTT. Protein product: CASSSPGQTSSPLHF. The chain has TRBV28 and TRBJ1-6, with a possible D match to TRBD1 (6 bases). Germline V lookup: CDR1 MDHEN, CDR2 SYDVKM. Trimming cost V 4 bases and J 9 bases, with 16 bases left between them. The CDR3 is 15 residues long.

This chain uses TRBV11-3 with TRBJ2-5; 10 bases match TRBD1. The CDR3 totals 15 residues. CDR1 is SGHNT and CDR2 is YENEEA in the germline V gene. The V and J ends lost 3 bases and 3 bases, in that order; junction bases with no gene match: 4. The CDR3 region is CASSLGQGSEETQYF. The CDR3 DNA is TGTGCCAGCAGCTTGGGACAGGGGTCGGAAGAGACCCAGTACTTC.

Note on this clone: Distinct nucleotide sequences in the sample also encode this CDR3. The chain couples TRBV7-9 to TRBJ1-1, with D possibly TRBD1 on 5 matching bases. V gave up 5 bases and J gave up 4 bases, with 14 bases separating them. The CDR3 length is 14 residues. Germline V gene lookup returns CDR1 SEHNR and CDR2 FQNEAQ (reference sequence). The CDR3 DNA is TGTGCCAGCAGCCTAGTAGGGGCTGGCACTGAAGCTTTCTTT. It codes for CASSLVGAGTEAFF.

The chain has TRBV9 and TRBJ2-3, with 8 bases fitting TRBD2. Germline V gives CDR1 SGDLS, CDR2 YYNGEE. V trimming: 0 bases; J trimming: 2 bases; junction bases outside the gene matches: 5. The CDR3 consists of 16 residues. In DNA, the CDR3 is TGTGCCAGCAGCGTAGACCCAGCGGGGGCCACAGATACGCAGTATTTT. Protein sequence: CASSVDPAGATDTQYF.

This sequence joins TRBV6-6 and TRBJ1-1; tentative D call: TRBD1 (5 bases). CDR3 length: 13 residues. Germline-derived CDR1 and CDR2 are MNHNY and SVGAGI (reference sequence). Trimming took 6 bases from V and 5 from J, leaving 13 bases between them. In DNA form, the CDR3 reads TGTGCCAGCAGCAGTCAGGGTGGGACTGAAGCTTTCTTT. Amino acid sequence: CASSSQGGTEAFF.

The CDR3 DNA reads as TGTGCCAGCAGTTTATCGAGGGGGACACATGAGCAGTTCTTC. Translating gives CASSLSRGTHEQFF. The chain is built from TRBV27 and TRBJ2-1, with D maybe TRBD1 (6 bases). Between the trimmed V and J ends, which lost 0 bases and 8 bases, there was a span of 11 bases. This CDR3 has 14 residues. CDR1 and CDR2 (germline): MNHEY, SMNVEV (reference sequence).

This clone has a single count. A junction end diverges from the germline sequence, so it may reflect a read error. Other nucleotide sequences in the sample specify the same CDR3. This chain uses TRBV5-4 with TRBJ1-6; D is unclear. This CDR3 contains 12 residues. Germline CDR1 SGHNT, CDR2 YYREEE (reference sequence). The CDR3 sequence: CASSVSNGPLHF. CDR3 in DNA: TGCGCCAGCAGCGTTTCCAACGGACCCCTCCACTTT.